A selection of T cell receptor beta chains follows, all from one sample in a study of cytomegalovirus exposure and HLA in healthy donors. Repertoires were generated with immunoSEQ multiplex PCR, while TCRdb's copy carries only in-frame clones and drops some. This sample has about 210,000 clones, with roughly four fifths found just once. Material for sequencing was PBMCs. These receptors came from a woman in her fifties or sixties in good health and CMV-seropositive. Each CDR3 is given with its conserved first and last residue. A D gene is named only where the DNA matches it firmly. Rows may omit the clone size; those that give it use once, few, many or a size class.

V gene	D gene	J gene	clone size	CDR3 DNA	CDR3 protein
TRBV19	TRBD2	TRBJ2-3	NA	TGTGCCAGTAGTATGGGAGGGGCCTTCATGGATACGCAGTATTTT	CASSMGGAFMDTQYF
TRBV4-2	TRBD2	TRBJ2-3	NA	TGTGCCAGCAGCCAAGAGCCTAGCGGGGGACCAAACACAGATACGCAGTATTTT	CASSQEPSGGPNTDTQYF
TRBV5-1	NA	TRBJ2-5	once	TGCGCCAGCAGGAAGGGACTTGGAGAGACCCAGTACTTC	CASRKGLGETQYF
TRBV6-6	TRBD1	TRBJ2-7	NA	TGTGCCAGCAGTTACAGGGGACAGGGGTCCGACGAGCAGTACTTC	CASSYRGQGSDEQYF
TRBV7-8	TRBD2	TRBJ2-1	NA	TGTGCCAGCAGCAAGGGACTAGCGGGGATATACAATGAGCAGTTCTTC	CASSKGLAGIYNEQFF
TRBV6-1	NA	TRBJ2-1	NA	TGTGCCAGCGCCTTCCGGGGGAGCTCCTACAATGAGCAGTTCTTC	CASAFRGSSYNEQFF
TRBV30	NA	TRBJ1-3	once	TGTGCCTGGAGCCCGGACAGCCGCTCTGGAAACACCATATATTTT	CAWSPDSRSGNTIYF
TRBV28	NA	TRBJ1-2	NA	TGTGCCAGCAGTTTCGGGGGGTACGGCTACACCTTC	CASSFGGYGYTF
TRBV2	NA	TRBJ2-7	NA	TGTGCCAGCAGACCCGGAGTTACCTACGAGCAGTACTTC	CASRPGVTYEQYF
TRBV25-1	TRBD1	TRBJ1-2	NA	TGTGCCAGCAGTCCTGGACAGGGGACTGGCTACACCTTC	CASSPGQGTGYTF
TRBV14	TRBD1	TRBJ1-1	NA	TGTGCCAGCAGCCAAAGGGGGCTGGACACTGAAGCTTTCTTT	CASSQRGLDTEAFF
TRBV12-5	NA	TRBJ1-5	once	TGTGCTAGTGGTCCAGGGGGCAATCAGCCCCAGCATTTT	CASGPGGNQPQHF
TRBV28	NA	TRBJ1-5	NA	TGTGCCAGCAGGCCCCCGGGGGGGCAGGGTCAGCCCCAGCATTTT	CASRPPGGQGQPQHF
TRBV11-1	TRBD2	TRBJ2-5	NA	TGTGCCAGCAGCCCAACGTCTAGCGGGGTGGGCTATGATGACCAGTACTTC	CASSPTSSGVGYDDQYF
TRBV7-3	TRBD2	TRBJ2-2	NA	TGTGCCAGCAGCAAGACTAGCGGGGGAACAAACACCGGGGAGCTGTTTTTT	CASSKTSGGTNTGELFF
TRBV5-1	TRBD1	TRBJ2-3	NA	TGCGCCAGCAGATTAGGACAGGGCACAGATACGCAGTATTTT	CASRLGQGTDTQYF
TRBV10-3	NA	TRBJ1-5	NA	TGTGCCATCAGGGGCTCTAGCAATCAGCCCCAGCATTTT	CAIRGSSNQPQHF
TRBV27	TRBD1	TRBJ2-5	NA	TGTGCCAGCATGCGGACAGGGGGGGAGACCCAGTACTTC	CASMRTGGETQYF
TRBV7-8	NA	TRBJ2-5	once	TGTGCCAGCAGCTTAGGAGGACGCGGGGAGCGCGGGACCCAGTACTTC	CASSLGGRGERGTQYF
TRBV6-5	NA	TRBJ1-5	NA	TGTGCCAGCAGCAACAGGGAATCCAATCAGCCCCAGCATTTT	CASSNRESNQPQHF
TRBV27	TRBD1	TRBJ2-7	few	TGTGCCAGCAGTCTACCGGACAGGGCCAAGGAGCAGTACTTC	CASSLPDRAKEQYF
TRBV5-1	TRBD1	TRBJ2-7	NA	TGCGCCAGCAGCTTAACAGCCGGGACAGGGGAAAACGAGCAGTACTTC	CASSLTAGTGENEQYF
TRBV30	TRBD2	TRBJ2-5	NA	TGTGCCTGGAGTCAACCGACCCCGGGGGGGGAGACCCAGTACTTC	CAWSQPTPGGETQYF
TRBV18	NA	TRBJ1-3	NA	TGTGCCAGCTCACGATCGGACACGAGCTCTGGAAACACCATATATTTT	CASSRSDTSSGNTIYF
TRBV2	NA	TRBJ2-5	few	TGTGCCAGCAGTGAAGATTCTCAAGAGACCCAGTACTTC	CASSEDSQETQYF
TRBV7-8	TRBD1	TRBJ2-7	few	TGTGCCAGCAGGGTGGGACAGACCTACGAGCAGTACTTC	CASRVGQTYEQYF
TRBV5-6	NA	TRBJ1-3	NA	TGTGCCAGCAGCTTGGATCTGTCCGGAAACACCATATATTTT	CASSLDLSGNTIYF
TRBV4-2	NA	TRBJ1-6	NA	TGTGCCAGCAGCCAAGATCATTTGACAGTCATTAATTCACCCCTCCACTTT	CASSQDHLTVINSPLHF
TRBV6-5	NA	TRBJ1-1	NA	TGTGCCAGCAGGAGAGCGGGTGAAGCTTTCTTT	CASRRAGEAFF
TRBV2	TRBD1	TRBJ2-1	NA	TGTGCCAGCAGTGGGACAGGGGAGGGTTCCTACAATGAGCAGTTCTTC	CASSGTGEGSYNEQFF
TRBV4-1	NA	TRBJ2-4	NA	TGCGCCAGCAGCCAAGGCCGAGCCAAGGGGTCCGGGAACATTCAGTACTTC	CASSQGRAKGSGNIQYF
TRBV5-1	NA	TRBJ2-1	NA	TGCGCCAGCAGCTCCGACATAATCTACAATGAGCAGTTCTTC	CASSSDIIYNEQFF
TRBV5-1	TRBD1	TRBJ1-3	NA	TGCGCCAGCAGCACTTGGACAGGCGACTCTGGAAACACCATATATTTT	CASSTWTGDSGNTIYF
TRBV14	NA	TRBJ2-2	NA	TGTGCCAGCAGCCAAGTTCCCACCTGGAGGCCCACCGGGGAGCTGTTTTTT	CASSQVPTWRPTGELFF
TRBV19	TRBD1	TRBJ2-7	NA	TGTGCCAGTAGTATAATGGGACAGGGGTACGAGCAGTACTTC	CASSIMGQGYEQYF
TRBV10-3	TRBD1	TRBJ1-4	NA	TGTGCCATCAGCAAGGGGGCGCCGAATGAAAAACTGTTTTTT	CAISKGAPNEKLFF
TRBV14	NA	TRBJ1-1	few	TGTGCCAGCAGCCGGAACAGGGTGGGCACTGAAGCTTTCTTT	CASSRNRVGTEAFF
TRBV5-1	TRBD1	TRBJ2-3	NA	TGCGCCAGCAGCTTAGGAACAGGGGACGGAACAGATACGCAGTATTTT	CASSLGTGDGTDTQYF
TRBV7-3	NA	TRBJ1-1	NA	TGTGCCAGCAGCTTAACGTATGGGGGGGGCACTGAAGCTTTCTTT	CASSLTYGGGTEAFF
TRBV11-2	NA	TRBJ2-3	NA	TGTGCCAGCAGCTTCTTAGGAGACGAGTTGAAGTATTTT	CASSFLGDELKYF
TRBV2	NA	TRBJ1-1	few	TGTGCCAGCACGGGGACACTAATTAACACTGAAGCTTTCTTT	CASTGTLINTEAFF
TRBV7-2	TRBD1	TRBJ1-1	NA	TGTGCCAGCAGCCGCCCCGGGACAGAACTTTTGAAAGCTTTCTTT	CASSRPGTELLKAFF
TRBV15	NA	TRBJ1-6	NA	TGTGCCACCAGCAGGGGAGAGAATTCACCCCTCCACTTT	CATSRGENSPLHF
TRBV19	NA	TRBJ2-1	NA	TGTGCCAGTAGAGAACAGGGCGGGCTCTACAATGAGCAGTTCTTC	CASREQGGLYNEQFF
TRBV29-1	TRBD1	TRBJ2-1	NA	TGCAGCGCTGGGGACAGGGGGCGGGATGAGCAGTTCTTC	CSAGDRGRDEQFF
TRBV11-2	NA	TRBJ2-7	NA	TGTGCCAGCAGCCCAGGGATACGCTCCTACGAGCAGTACTTC	CASSPGIRSYEQYF
TRBV5-4	NA	TRBJ2-2	few	TGTGCCAGCAGCTGGAGTGCCGGGGAGCTGTTTTTT	CASSWSAGELFF